The 19 T cell receptor beta chains reported below all come from one sample, sequenced in a study of blood T cell repertoires in COVID-19. Here immunoSEQ multiplex PCR was the method, and the copy in TCRdb shows in-frame clones only, minus some. The data show under 200,000 clones, 75% to 90% seen once. The sample consisted of peripheral blood. Source of these receptors: a man aged 55 to 70 with acute or convalescent COVID-19.

V and J are TRBV14 and TRBJ2-7, with a weak D call TRBD1 (5 bases). The germline V gene has CDR1 SGHDN and CDR2 FVKESK. Trimming cost V 2 bases and J 6 bases, with 11 bases left between them. This CDR3 has 13 amino acids. The CDR3 loop reads CASSQQPRAEQYF. The CDR3 DNA is TGTGCCAGCAGCCAACAGCCCAGGGCCGAGCAGTACTTC.

This clone was recorded once. V gene TRBV3-1 (or the pseudogene TRBV3-2) combines with J gene TRBJ1-1; 9 bases are a match to TRBD1. CDR3 length equals 19 residues. The trim removed 2 bases at V and 1 base at J, leaving 14 bases unmatched. Looked up from germline, CDR1 is LGHDT and CDR2 is YNNKEL (reference sequence). The CDR3 nucleotides read TGTGCCAGCAGCCAATTTATGGGGGACAGGGCCGGACGGAACACTGAAGCTTTCTTT. It codes for CASSQFMGDRAGRNTEAFF.

The chain uses TRBV9 and TRBJ1-2; TRBD1 matches at 9 bases. Germline loops: CDR1 SGDLS, CDR2 YYNGEE. CDR3 length: 13 residues. Unmatched junction bases numbered 4, after V lost 3 bases and J lost 7 bases. CDR3: CASSDRGLGGYTF. Here the CDR3 DNA reads TGTGCCAGCAGCGACAGGGGGCTGGGTGGCTACACCTTC. The full variable domain, with the rest looked up from reference TRBV9 and TRBJ1-2, is DSGVTQTPKHLITATGQRVTLRCSPRSGDLSVYWYQQSLDQGLQFLIQYYNGEERAKGNILERFSAQQFPDLHSELNLSSLELGDSALYFCASSDRGLGGYTFGSGTRLTVV.

The genes are TRBV7-3 and TRBJ2-6, with TRBD1 matching 7 bases. Looked up from germline, CDR1 is SGHTA and CDR2 is FQGTGA. The CDR3 extends over 16 amino acids. V was pared by 1 base and J by 2 bases, with 2 bases of the junction left unmatched. CDR3 loop: CASSLIGQAGANVLTF. The CDR3 bases are TGTGCCAGCAGCTTAATCGGACAGGCTGGGGCCAACGTCCTGACTTTC.

The chain is built from TRBV4-3 and TRBJ2-5; 7 bases map to TRBD1. CDR1 is LGHNA and CDR2 is YSLEER in the germline V gene. CDR3 length equals 14 residues. V lost 1 base, J lost 10 bases, and 9 bases stayed unmatched. The CDR3 nucleotides read TGCGCCAGCAGCCAAGCCCCATTCGACAGGGACCAGTACTTC. Its translation: CASSQAPFDRDQYF.

V and J are TRBV3-1 (or the pseudogene TRBV3-2) and TRBJ2-5, with D possibly being TRBD2 (6 bases). The CDR3 is 12 residues long. The germline V gene encodes CDR1 LGHDT and CDR2 YNNKEL (reference sequence). Trimming took off 1 base at V and 7 bases at J, with 7 bases between the two ends. CDR3 nucleotide sequence: TGTGCCAGCAGCCAAGGGGAGGCGACCCAGTACTTC. Translating it yields CASSQGEATQYF.

Points on this clone: Sequence at one end of the junction differs from germline and may be a read error. This chain joins TRBV6-5 and TRBJ1-2, with D perhaps TRBD1 (5 bases). This CDR3 is 14 amino acids long. The germline CDR1 and CDR2 sequences are MNHEY and SVGAGI. DNA of the CDR3: TGTGCCAGCAGTTACGGGTGGGGGGACGCCGTTAACGCCTTC. Protein sequence: CASSYGWGDAVNAF.

The chain uses TRBV25-1 and TRBJ2-7; 10 positions agree with TRBD2. V lost 6 bases, J lost 6 bases, and 5 bases stayed unmatched. Germline V gene lookup returns CDR1 MGHDK and CDR2 SYGVNS. CDR3 length: 13 residues. CDR3 sequence: CASSRLAGAEQYF. CDR3 sequence (DNA): TGTGCCAGCAGCAGACTAGCGGGTGCCGAGCAGTACTTC.

V is TRBV15 and J is TRBJ1-6, with TRBD1 as a possible D gene (6 bases). Trimming took off 11 bases at V and 6 bases at J, with 26 bases between the two ends. Germline loops: CDR1 LNHNV, CDR2 YYDKDF (reference sequence). The CDR3 contains 17 residues. DNA for the CDR3: TGTGCCCCCAAAACAGGGAACGGGGCTATAGGTAATTCACCCCTCCACTTT. Encoded protein: CAPKTGNGAIGNSPLHF. Looking up the rest from reference TRBV15 and TRBJ1-6 gives the full variable domain: DAMVIQNPRYQVTQFGKPVTLSCSQTLNHNVMYWYQQKSSQAPKLLFHYYDKDFNNEADTPDNFQSRRPNTSFCFLDIRSPGLGDTAMYLCAPKTGNGAIGNSPLHFGNGTRLTVT.

V is TRBV7-6 and J is TRBJ2-2; 7 nucleotides align to TRBD1. Germline V CDR1 and CDR2: SGHVS, FNYEAQ. V was pared by 2 bases and J by 7 bases, with 10 bases of the junction left unmatched. This CDR3 has 16 residues. The CDR3 nucleotides read TGTGCCAGCAGCTTATCTACAGGGGAATTGGGCGGGGAGCTGTTTTTT. It encodes CASSLSTGELGGELFF.

This chain links TRBV4-1 with TRBJ2-7, with TRBD2 as a possible D gene (5 bases). This CDR3 is 15 amino acids long. The germline V gene encodes CDR1 MGHRA and CDR2 YSYEKL. The V and J ends lost 3 bases and 0 bases respectively, with 12 bases between them. The CDR3 spells CASSHFSESSYEQYF. The CDR3 nucleotides read TGCGCCAGCAGCCACTTTAGCGAGTCCTCCTACGAGCAGTACTTC.

The CDR3 nucleotides read TGTGCCAGCAGTGAAATTCCGGGCGAGCAGTACTTC. Protein: CASSEIPGEQYF. The chain joins TRBV2 to TRBJ2-7; no clear D. The CDR3 contains 12 residues. V was cut by 2 bases and J by 6 bases, with 8 bases left in between. Germline lookup yields CDR1 SNHLY and CDR2 FYNNEI.

This chain joins TRBV6-2 or TRBV6-3 and TRBJ1-3; D is undetermined. The CDR3 runs to 13 residues. Germline-derived CDR1 and CDR2 are MNHEY and SVGEGT. Trimming removed 2 bases from V and 3 bases from J, with 5 bases in between. CDR3 coding DNA: TGTGCCAGCAGTTACACCGGTGGAAACACCATATATTTT. Protein product: CASSYTGGNTIYF.

This chain links TRBV6-1 with TRBJ1-2; a weak D match, TRBD1 (6 bases). Trimming stripped 2 bases from V and 4 bases from J, with 8 bases between. The CDR3 is 13 residues long. Germline CDR1 and CDR2: MNHNS and SASEGT. CDR3 sequence: CASSEQGIYGYTF. The CDR3 DNA sequence: TGTGCCAGCAGTGAACAGGGGATCTATGGCTACACCTTC.

The gene calls are TRBV29-1 and TRBJ2-7; 9 bases fit TRBD1. CDR3 length: 13 residues. The germline V gene encodes CDR1 SQVTM and CDR2 ANQGSEA. The junction had 5 bases not matched to a gene; V was cut back by 7 bases and J by 1 base. The CDR3: CSARTGESYEQYF. The CDR3 DNA reads TGCAGCGCCCGGACAGGGGAGTCCTACGAGCAGTACTTC.

The V call is TRBV10-2, the J call TRBJ2-1, with D possibly matching TRBD1 (5 bases). The length of the CDR3 is 12 residues. V was trimmed by 8 bases and J by 4 bases, leaving 9 bases between them. Per the germline V gene, CDR1 is WSHSY and CDR2 is SAAADI. CDR3 amino acids: CASHDSYNEQFF. CDR3 DNA: TGCGCCAGCCATGACAGTTACAATGAGCAGTTCTTC.

Here the CDR3 DNA reads TGTGCCAGCAGTTACCCAACGAGCTATGGCTACACCTTC. It yields the protein CASSYPTSYGYTF. V usage is TRBV6-2 or TRBV6-3 and J usage is TRBJ1-2; D is unresolved. The CDR3 is made up of 13 amino acids. V gave up 2 bases and J gave up 4 bases, with 8 bases separating them. The germline V gene has CDR1 MNHEY and CDR2 SVGEGT.

The CDR3 loop is CASSGGTGEAGANVLTF. The CDR3 bases are TGTGCCAGCAGTGGAGGGACAGGGGAGGCTGGGGCCAACGTCCTGACTTTC. This chain links TRBV25-1 with TRBJ2-6; the match to TRBD1 covers 10 bases. J was trimmed by 2 bases and V by 4 bases; bases with no gene match: 5. Germline loops: CDR1 MGHDK, CDR2 SYGVNS. CDR3 length: 17 amino acids.

This chain connects TRBV7-2 to TRBJ1-6; 8 bases match TRBD1. This CDR3 has 15 amino acids. Germline loops: CDR1 SGHTA, CDR2 FQGNSA. After removal of 2 bases from V and 9 bases from J, the junction contained 6 bases not matched to a gene. CDR3 sequence reads: CASSLPTGGSSPLHF. CDR3 DNA sequence: TGTGCCAGCAGCTTACCCACAGGGGGTAGTTCACCCCTCCACTTT.